What follows are 25 T cell receptor beta chains derived from one specimen sequenced in a study of early T cells in non-severe SARS-CoV-2 infection listed by TCRdb under 2021. Library method: 5' RACE. Sequencing was performed on a NextSeq 500. TCRdb reprocessing: public reads trimmed at Q25 with fastp, clones called with MiXCR, in-frame beta chains kept. All rows with the same CDR3 protein become a single entry with the most common DNA and genes. Recorded for this sample are 120,000 or so distinct CDR3 sequences; roughly 13% of them occurred a single time. Less than 4.5% of the sample comes from the top ten. Sample: whole blood, taken at baseline. The receptors originated from an adult who was a healthcare worker with PCR-confirmed SARS-CoV-2 infection or an uninfected control (not recorded which).

This clonotype occurred a few times. CDR3: CASSQRTPTTEAFF. The CDR3 DNA follows: TGTGCCAGCAGCCAAAGGACACCAACGACTGAAGCTTTCTTT. The rearrangement links TRBV14 to TRBJ1-1; D perhaps matches TRBD1 (5 bases). The V gene's germline CDR1 is SGHDN and CDR2 FVKESK. V was shortened by 2 bases and J by 5 bases, with 12 bases between the two germline ends. The CDR3 length is 14 residues.

This clonotype was seen a few times. V and J are TRBV9 and TRBJ2-7; D gene ambiguous. Deletions cut 4 bases from V and 0 bases from J, with 11 bases between. The germline V gene encodes CDR1 SGDLS and CDR2 YYNGEE. CDR3 length: 14 amino acids. CDR3 bases: TGTGCCAGCAGCCCGACTTCCAGCTCCTACGAGCAGTACTTC. Protein sequence: CASSPTSSSYEQYF.

Ten or more counts support this clonotype. This sequence joins TRBV5-1 and TRBJ2-7, with 9 bases aligning to TRBD1. The trim removed 2 bases at V and 3 bases at J, leaving 6 bases unmatched. CDR1 and CDR2 from the germline V gene are SGHRS and YFSETQ. The length of the CDR3 is 15 residues. The chain's CDR3 is CASSLAGTGNYEQYF. The CDR3 bases are TGCGCCAGCAGCTTAGCCGGGACAGGGAACTACGAGCAGTACTTC.

This clonotype appeared a few times. The chain combines TRBV7-9 with TRBJ2-1, with D possibly being TRBD1 (5 bases). The germline CDR1 and CDR2 sequences are SEHNR and FQNEAQ (reference sequence). The V and J ends lost 1 base and 7 bases respectively, with 14 bases between them. The CDR3 spans 15 residues. In DNA, the CDR3 is TGTGCCAGCAGCTTAGTAGGGGAAAAGGTGAATGAGCAGTTCTTC. Residues: CASSLVGEKVNEQFF.

Only a few counts were recorded for this clonotype. The rearrangement links TRBV7-2 to TRBJ2-3; D possibly corresponds to TRBD2 (5 bases). V lost 1 base, J lost 2 bases, and 10 bases lay in between. Germline CDR1 and CDR2: SGHTA and FQGNSA. The length of the CDR3 is 15 residues. The CDR3 here is CASSLGGGPTDTQYF. The CDR3 nucleotides read TGTGCCAGCAGCTTAGGAGGAGGCCCCACAGATACGCAGTATTTT.

This clonotype has a handful of counts. This chain uses TRBV18 with TRBJ1-1; no firm D call. Germline V gives CDR1 KGHSH, CDR2 LQKENI. V was cut by 5 bases and J by 4 bases, with 8 bases left in between. The CDR3 has 12 amino acids. CDR3 residues: CASSAGITEAFF. The DNA for the CDR3 is TGTGCCAGCTCAGCGGGGATCACTGAAGCTTTCTTT.

This clonotype was picked up many times. The rearrangement uses TRBV12-3 or TRBV12-4 and TRBJ1-5; D remains unclear. V lost 3 bases, J lost 4 bases, and 7 bases lay in between. The CDR3 is 13 residues long. The CDR3 DNA reads as TGTGCCAGCAGTTTCGCGGGGAATCAGCCCCAGCATTTT. It is translated as CASSFAGNQPQHF.

By share of the sample, this clonotype is medium-sized. The chain couples TRBV2 to TRBJ2-1; 7 bases are a match to TRBD2. The V segment lost 4 bases and the J segment 1 base; nucleotides outside the gene matches: 4. Germline V gene data show CDR1 as SNHLY and CDR2 as FYNNEI. CDR3 length: 15 amino acids. The CDR3 spells CASSVGTTSYNEQFF. The CDR3 nucleotides are TGTGCCAGCAGTGTAGGGACTACATCCTACAATGAGCAGTTCTTC.

This clonotype came up a few times. The J gene is TRBJ1-2, the V gene TRBV9, with D possibly TRBD1 on 6 matching bases. Looked up from germline, CDR1 is SGDLS and CDR2 is YYNGEE. The ends were cut back, 3 bases at V and 4 bases at J, with 10 bases in the middle. This CDR3 comprises 13 residues. CDR3 amino acids: CASSAGVFYGYTF. The CDR3 DNA reads TGTGCCAGCAGCGCAGGGGTTTTCTATGGCTACACCTTC.

In this sample, this clonotype turned up once. This chain joins TRBV29-1 and TRBJ1-5, with 8 bases aligning to TRBD1. Germline loops: CDR1 SQVTM, CDR2 ANQGSEA. The CDR3 spans 13 residues. With V trimmed by 3 bases and J by 4 bases, 2 bases remained unmatched. The CDR3 DNA is TGCAGCGTTGACAGGGGGCATAATCAGCCCCAGCATTTT. Protein product: CSVDRGHNQPQHF.

The J gene is TRBJ2-7, the V gene TRBV20-1; D remains ambiguous. The V and J ends lost 6 bases and 2 bases respectively, with 11 bases between them. The CDR3 totals 12 residues. The germline gives CDR1 DFQATT, CDR2 SNEGSKA (reference sequence). For the CDR3, the DNA is TGCAGTGCAAGGACGAGCGCCTACGAGCAGTACTTC. Protein sequence: CSARTSAYEQYF.

This rearrangement joins TRBV4-1 to TRBJ1-2; the D gene is possibly TRBD1 (5 bases). The CDR3 extends over 15 amino acids. Germline V lookup: CDR1 MGHRA, CDR2 YSYEKL. With 3 bases removed from V and 4 bases from J, the gap between germline ends came to 15 bases. The CDR3 is CASSHVRGSPYGYTF. In DNA, the CDR3 is TGCGCCAGCAGCCATGTACGGGGGAGTCCCTATGGCTACACCTTC.

This clonotype has only a few counts. The chain recombines TRBV29-1 with TRBJ1-4; 9 nucleotides line up with TRBD1. V was pared by 7 bases and J by 1 base, with 4 bases of the junction left unmatched. The CDR3 runs to 14 residues. CDR1 is SQVTM, CDR2 ANQGSEA, per germline. The CDR3 loop is CSALDRGTNEKLFF. CDR3 sequence (DNA): TGCAGCGCCCTGGACAGGGGAACTAATGAAAAACTGTTTTTT.

This rearrangement joins TRBV5-5 to TRBJ1-1, with D unresolved. The CDR3 runs to 13 residues. CDR1 is SGHKS and CDR2 is YYEKEE in the germline V gene (reference sequence). Between the trimmed V and J ends, which lost 0 bases and 2 bases, there was a span of 5 bases. This chain's CDR3 is CASSLDINTEAFF. Here the CDR3 DNA reads TGTGCCAGCAGCTTGGACATCAACACTGAAGCTTTCTTT.

This clonotype was counted a few times. The V and J genes are TRBV15 and TRBJ1-2; 10 bases match TRBD1. Losses at the gene ends were 5 bases for V and 7 bases for J; bases not matched to a gene: 1. The germline V gene encodes CDR1 LNHNV and CDR2 YYDKDF (reference sequence). CDR3 length: 12 amino acids. CDR3 sequence: CATSGTGVGYTF. The CDR3 DNA reads TGTGCCACCAGCGGGACAGGGGTTGGCTACACCTTC.

A few counts support this clonotype. The chain carries TRBV20-1 and TRBJ2-7, with a possible D match to TRBD2 (6 bases). CDR1 and CDR2 (germline): DFQATT, SNEGSKA (reference sequence). This CDR3 spans 15 amino acids. With 6 bases removed from V and 0 bases from J, the gap between germline ends came to 18 bases. CDR3 amino acids: CSALSPLRGSYEQYF. DNA for the CDR3: TGCAGTGCGCTCAGCCCCCTGCGGGGCTCCTACGAGCAGTACTTC.

This clonotype was observed at least ten times. The chain is built from TRBV7-2 and TRBJ2-1; TRBD2 agrees at 8 bases. With 9 bases clipped from V and 2 bases from J, the junction kept 12 bases outside the gene matches. The CDR3 length is 16 residues. Looked up from germline, CDR1 is SGHTA and CDR2 is FQGNSA. The CDR3 nucleotides are TGTGCCAGTCACGGGGGGGCAAGCCCCACCTACAATGAGCAGTTCTTC. It codes for CASHGGASPTYNEQFF.

In its sample, this clonotype was seen a few times. The chain combines TRBV20-1 with TRBJ2-3; no clear D. CDR1 DFQATT and CDR2 SNEGSKA come from the germline V gene (reference sequence). CDR3 length equals 15 residues. V shed 2 bases and J shed 0 bases, with 12 bases lying between them. The CDR3 DNA reads as TGCAGTGCTAGAATGCGACACTCTAGCACAGATACGCAGTATTTT. Translated, it gives CSARMRHSSTDTQYF.

This clonotype has ten or more counts. CDR3 DNA sequence: TGTGCCACGGGACAGGGGGTTTCTGGGGCCAACGTCCTGACTTTC. It encodes CATGQGVSGANVLTF. The chain carries TRBV30 and TRBJ2-6; the match to TRBD1 covers 11 bases. CDR3 length equals 15 residues. V shed 8 bases, J shed 1 base, and the junction held 4 bases outside the gene matches. Germline CDR1 and CDR2: GTSNPN and SVGIG (reference sequence).

V and J are TRBV6-5 and TRBJ1-6; possibly TRBD1 for D (6 bases). CDR1 and CDR2 (germline): MNHEY, SVGAGI. The germline V and J ends were trimmed by 0 bases and 8 bases, with 14 bases remaining between them. The CDR3 totals 16 residues. Here the CDR3 reads CASSYSAGAGDSPLHF. The CDR3, as DNA: TGTGCCAGCAGTTACTCTGCGGGGGCGGGGGATTCACCCCTCCACTTT.

The chain has TRBV27 and TRBJ2-5, with 9 bases that match TRBD2. Germline CDR1 is MNHEY and CDR2 is SMNVEV (reference sequence). With 5 bases clipped from V and 5 bases from J, the junction kept 12 bases outside the gene matches. The CDR3 loop spans 16 amino acids. The CDR3 protein is CASSRAFAGGRETQYF. CDR3 DNA sequence: TGTGCCAGCAGTCGCGCGTTCGCGGGAGGGAGGGAGACCCAGTACTTC.

This clonotype was recorded many times. The CDR3 loop is CASSDGSSNTQYF. Here the CDR3 DNA reads TGCGCCAGCAGTGATGGTAGCAGCAATACGCAGTATTTT. V usage is TRBV10-2 and J usage is TRBJ2-3; no clear D. Germline values: CDR1 WSHSY, CDR2 SAAADI. V was clipped by 3 bases and J by 7 bases, with 11 bases between them. The CDR3 contains 13 residues.

The chain uses TRBV28 and TRBJ1-6, with unresolved D. V lost 7 bases and J lost 7, with 20 bases in between. The CDR3 runs 16 residues. The germline V gene encodes CDR1 MDHEN and CDR2 SYDVKM. The CDR3 sequence: CASTSPRGPENSPLHF. The CDR3 coding sequence is TGTGCCAGCACTTCCCCGCGGGGTCCTGAAAATTCACCCCTCCACTTT. The entire variable domain, with the rest obtained from reference TRBV28 and TRBJ1-6, is as follows: DVKVTQSSRYLVKRTGEKVFLECVQDMDHENMFWYRQDPGLGLRLIYFSYDVKMKEKGDIPEGYSVSREKKERFSLILESASTNQTSMYLCASTSPRGPENSPLHFGNGTRLTVT.

This clonotype was counted only a few times. V gene TRBV20-1 combines with J gene TRBJ1-1; TRBD1 aligns across 11 bases. The CDR3 has 15 amino acids. After removal of 6 bases from V and 1 base from J, the junction contained 7 bases not matched to a gene. Germline V gene data show CDR1 as DFQATT and CDR2 as SNEGSKA (reference sequence). CDR3 DNA sequence: TGCAGTGCCGACTGGACAGGGGGCAAGAACACTGAAGCTTTCTTT. It encodes CSADWTGGKNTEAFF.

The chain couples TRBV24-1 to TRBJ2-3; 11 bases match TRBD2. This CDR3 spans 16 amino acids. Germline V gene sequence: CDR1 KGHDR, CDR2 SFDVKD. J gave up 0 bases and V 6 bases, and 4 bases lay outside the gene matches. CDR3 residues: CATSLTSGTSTDTQYF. CDR3 bases: TGTGCCACCAGTTTGACTAGCGGGACGAGCACAGATACGCAGTATTTT.